This entry concerns a single T cell receptor beta chain. The table lists this clonotype with a few counts. Its specific antigen is unknown. No quality values exist for individual bases; no much larger clone is one base distant. The sequencing machine was an Illumina NovaSeq 6000. TCRalpha and TCRbeta cDNA libraries were constructed by 5'RACE with constant-segment primers, with sample barcodes and unique molecular identifiers being introduced. Trizol reagent was used to extract RNA from every sample. The libraries were amplified in two PCR steps, and the second step added a second sample barcode and Illumina TruSeq adapters. Libraries were sequenced on an Illumina NovaSeq with 2 x 150 bp paired-end reads. The authors processed their data as follows. Reads were demultiplexed and collapsed into UMI-guided consensus sequences with migec v1.2.7. Using mixcr v2.1.11, the UMI consensuses were aligned to TRA and TRB V and J templates and assembled into clonotypes. A clonotype was counted as expanded or contracted only if both edgeR and NoisET called the change significant, with noise models trained on biological replicates. edgeR calls used a false discovery rate-adjusted p below 0.01 and a log2 fold-change threshold of 1. As an exploratory analysis of dynamics, max-normalized trajectories of the 1000 most abundant clonotypes were examined with PCA combined with hierarchical clustering. The CD4 or CD8 phenotype of responding clones was assigned using the separately sequenced CD4+ and CD8+ repertoires. TCRdb reanalyzed the raw reads on its own, using fastp at Q25 for trimming and MiXCR for clone calling, and kept in-frame beta chains. Rows with a matching CDR3 protein are joined into one entry that keeps the most common DNA and genes. Clone size and V and J calls follow TCRdb, not the original study. The sample table records roughly 320,000 distinct CDR3 sequences; 25% to 30% of these occur just once. 13% of the sample is in the top ten clones.

The junction carries 17 bases between V and J, which are trimmed by 4 bases and 3 bases respectively. The CDR3 starts with the cysteine, ends with the phenylalanine, and has 16 residues. This entry keeps only the CDR3 DNA: 48 bases, framed from base 1. According to the germline V gene, CDR1 reads SGHDT and CDR2 reads YYEEEE. PBMCs were isolated by Ficoll-Paque density gradient centrifugation. The data are from a study of T-cell memory formation after mild COVID-19 (dated by TCRdb to the early 2020s). Concerning the study at large: TCR sequence clusters from the two donors were found to be largely donor specific. Longitudinal TCRalpha and TCRbeta repertoire sequencing tracked T-cell clones expanding and contracting after mild COVID-19 in a couple of donors. Two young, previously healthy adult volunteers made up the cohort, one male and one female. Broad study findings and their caveats: Whether the second-wave clones peaking on day 37 were SARS-CoV-2 specific was not confirmed. Clones that contracted from day 15 to 85 showed balanced CD4/CD8 phenotypes, whereas a second wave of clones that expanded from day 15 to 37 leaned towards CD4+. Only two mild cases were covered in the study, and larger cohorts including severe cases with pre-infection samples were considered necessary. Some responding clones were detected in pre-infection memory, which suggested that pre-existing cross-reactive memory T cells had joined the SARS-CoV-2 response. Contracting CD4+ clones were located mainly in the CM and EM memory subsets, whereas CD8+ clones were found to be enriched in EMRA.

The rearrangement combines TRBV5-6 with TRBJ2-1, with the D gene not clear enough to name. This TCR was recovered from an adult woman who had mild COVID-19 (a few samples of this study predate the infection). The sample titles of this study are shuffled in the database, so cell type and time point are left out; the donor was told from shared clones. The specimen sequenced was PBMCs or a T cell subset sorted from them (not recorded which). Here the CDR3 is given as CASSRWVAWDYNEQFF. The DNA sequence is as follows: TGTGCCAGCAGCCGGTGGGTCGCCTGGGACTACAATGAGCAGTTCTTC.